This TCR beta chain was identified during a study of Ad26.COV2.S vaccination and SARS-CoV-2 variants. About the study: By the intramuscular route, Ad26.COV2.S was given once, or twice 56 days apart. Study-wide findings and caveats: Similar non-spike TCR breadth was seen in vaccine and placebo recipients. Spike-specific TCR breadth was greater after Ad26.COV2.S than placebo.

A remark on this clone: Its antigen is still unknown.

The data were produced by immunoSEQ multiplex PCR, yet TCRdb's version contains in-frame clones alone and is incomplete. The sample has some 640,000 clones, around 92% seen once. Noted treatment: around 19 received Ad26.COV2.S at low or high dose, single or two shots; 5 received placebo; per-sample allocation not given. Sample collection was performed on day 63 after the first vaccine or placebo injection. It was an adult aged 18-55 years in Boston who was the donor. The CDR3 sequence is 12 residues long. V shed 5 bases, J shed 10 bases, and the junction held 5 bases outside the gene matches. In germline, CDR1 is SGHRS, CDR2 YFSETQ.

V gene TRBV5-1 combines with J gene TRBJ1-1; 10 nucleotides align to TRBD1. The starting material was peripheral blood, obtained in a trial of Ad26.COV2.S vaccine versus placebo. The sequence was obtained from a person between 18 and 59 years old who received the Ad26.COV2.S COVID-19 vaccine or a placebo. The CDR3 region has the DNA TGCGCCAGCAGGGACAGGGGGAATGTAGCTTTCTTT. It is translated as CASRDRGNVAFF.